The T cell receptor beta chain under discussion was sequenced for a study of technical replicates of blood from a handful of donors. Deletions cut 5 bases from V and 4 bases from J, with 20 bases between. Germline V gives CDR1 MNHEY, CDR2 SMNVEV (reference sequence). The CDR3 consists of 16 residues. The method was immunoSEQ multiplex PCR; TCRdb's version includes in-frame clones alone and lacks a portion of them. The table records about 80,000 clones, 85% to 95% of them present only once. Input material: T cells isolated from PBMCs. The chain recombines TRBV27 with TRBJ2-5; D gene uncertain. The TCR sequence derives from a human donor in good health. CDR3 nucleotide sequence: TGTGCCAGCAGTCTAACCGGAGCCCCAATTATAGAGACCCAGTACTTC. Translation gives CASSLTGAPIIETQYF.